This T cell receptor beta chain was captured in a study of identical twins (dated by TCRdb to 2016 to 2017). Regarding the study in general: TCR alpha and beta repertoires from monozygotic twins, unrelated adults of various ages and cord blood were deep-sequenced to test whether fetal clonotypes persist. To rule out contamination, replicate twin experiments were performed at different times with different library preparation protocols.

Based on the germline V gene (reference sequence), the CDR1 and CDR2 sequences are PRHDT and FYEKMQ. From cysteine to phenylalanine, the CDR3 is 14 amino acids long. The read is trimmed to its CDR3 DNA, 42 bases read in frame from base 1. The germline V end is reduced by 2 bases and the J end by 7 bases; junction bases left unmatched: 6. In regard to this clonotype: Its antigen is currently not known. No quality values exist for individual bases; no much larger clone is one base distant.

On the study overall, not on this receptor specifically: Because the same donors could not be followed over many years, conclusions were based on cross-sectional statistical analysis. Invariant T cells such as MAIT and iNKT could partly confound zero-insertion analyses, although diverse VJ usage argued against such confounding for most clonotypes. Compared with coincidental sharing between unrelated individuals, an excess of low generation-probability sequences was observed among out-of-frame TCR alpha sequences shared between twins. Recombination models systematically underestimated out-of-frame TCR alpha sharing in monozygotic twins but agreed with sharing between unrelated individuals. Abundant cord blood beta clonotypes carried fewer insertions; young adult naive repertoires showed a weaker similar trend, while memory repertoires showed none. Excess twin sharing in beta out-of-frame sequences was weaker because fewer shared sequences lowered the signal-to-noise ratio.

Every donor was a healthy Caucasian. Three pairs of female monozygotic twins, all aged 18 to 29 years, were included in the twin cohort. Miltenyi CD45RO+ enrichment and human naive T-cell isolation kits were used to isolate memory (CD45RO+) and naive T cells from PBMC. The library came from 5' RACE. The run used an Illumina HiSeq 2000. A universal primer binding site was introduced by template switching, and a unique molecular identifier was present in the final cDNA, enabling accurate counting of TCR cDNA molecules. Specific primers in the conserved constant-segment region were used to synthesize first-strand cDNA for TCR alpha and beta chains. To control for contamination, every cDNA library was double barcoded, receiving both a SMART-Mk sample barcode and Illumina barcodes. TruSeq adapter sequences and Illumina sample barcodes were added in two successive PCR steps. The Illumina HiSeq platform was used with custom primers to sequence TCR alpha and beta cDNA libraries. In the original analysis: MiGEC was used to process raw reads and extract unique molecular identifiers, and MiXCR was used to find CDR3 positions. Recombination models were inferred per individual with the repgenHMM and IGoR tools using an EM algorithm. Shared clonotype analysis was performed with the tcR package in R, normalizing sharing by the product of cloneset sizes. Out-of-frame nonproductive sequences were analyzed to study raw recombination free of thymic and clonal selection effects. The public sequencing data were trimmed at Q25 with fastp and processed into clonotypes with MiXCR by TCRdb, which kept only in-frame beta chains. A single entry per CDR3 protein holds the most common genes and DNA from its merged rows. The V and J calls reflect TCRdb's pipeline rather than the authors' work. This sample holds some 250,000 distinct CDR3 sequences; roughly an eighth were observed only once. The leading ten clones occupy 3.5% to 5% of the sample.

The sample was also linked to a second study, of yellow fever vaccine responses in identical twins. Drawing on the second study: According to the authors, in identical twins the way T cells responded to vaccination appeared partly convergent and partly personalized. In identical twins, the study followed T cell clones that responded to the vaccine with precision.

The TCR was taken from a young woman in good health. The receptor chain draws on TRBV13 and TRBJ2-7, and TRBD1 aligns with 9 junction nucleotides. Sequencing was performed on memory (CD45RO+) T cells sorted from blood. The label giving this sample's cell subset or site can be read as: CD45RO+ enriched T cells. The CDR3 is CASSLPGQGKEQYF. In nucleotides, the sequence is TGTGCCAGCAGCTTACCGGGACAGGGAAAAGAGCAGTACTTC.